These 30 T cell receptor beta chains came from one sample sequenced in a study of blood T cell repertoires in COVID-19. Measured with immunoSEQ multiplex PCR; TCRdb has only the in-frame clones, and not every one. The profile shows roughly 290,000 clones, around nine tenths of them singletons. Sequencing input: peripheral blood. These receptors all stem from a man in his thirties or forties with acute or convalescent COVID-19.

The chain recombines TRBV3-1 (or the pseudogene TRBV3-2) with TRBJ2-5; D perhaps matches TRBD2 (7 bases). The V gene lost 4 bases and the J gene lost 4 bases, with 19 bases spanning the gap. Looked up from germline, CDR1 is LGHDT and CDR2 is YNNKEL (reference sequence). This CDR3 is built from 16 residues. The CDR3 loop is CASSLRGGRFGETQYF. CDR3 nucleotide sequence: TGTGCCAGCAGCCTACGCGGGGGCCGATTTGGAGAGACCCAGTACTTC.

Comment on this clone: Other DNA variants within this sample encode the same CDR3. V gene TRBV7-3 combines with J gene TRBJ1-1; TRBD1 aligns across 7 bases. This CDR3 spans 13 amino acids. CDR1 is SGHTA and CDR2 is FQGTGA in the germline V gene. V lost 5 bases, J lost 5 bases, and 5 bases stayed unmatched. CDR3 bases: TGTGCCAGCAGCGCACAGGGGAATACTGAAGCTTTCTTT. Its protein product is CASSAQGNTEAFF.

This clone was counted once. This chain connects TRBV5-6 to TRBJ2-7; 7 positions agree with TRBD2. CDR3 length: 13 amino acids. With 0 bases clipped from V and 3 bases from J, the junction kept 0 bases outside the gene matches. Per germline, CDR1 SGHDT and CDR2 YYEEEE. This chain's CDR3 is CASSLASGYEQYF. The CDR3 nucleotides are TGTGCCAGCAGCTTGGCTAGCGGCTACGAGCAGTACTTC.

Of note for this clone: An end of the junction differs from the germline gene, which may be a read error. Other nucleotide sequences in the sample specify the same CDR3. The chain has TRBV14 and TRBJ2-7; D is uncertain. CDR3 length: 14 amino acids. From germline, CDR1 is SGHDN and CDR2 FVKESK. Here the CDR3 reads CASSQDSVLDEQYF. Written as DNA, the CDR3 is TGTGCCAGTAGCCAAGATTCGGTCTTGGACGAGCAGTACTTC.

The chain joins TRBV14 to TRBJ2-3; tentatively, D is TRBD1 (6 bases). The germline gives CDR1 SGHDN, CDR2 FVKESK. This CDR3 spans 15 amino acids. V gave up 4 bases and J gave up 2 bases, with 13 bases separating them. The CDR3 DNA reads TGTGCCAGCAGCCGCTGGACAGTTACCACAGATACGCAGTATTTT. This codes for CASSRWTVTTDTQYF.

The CDR3 sequence: CATRQSTYNEQFF. In nucleotides, the CDR3 is TGTGCCACCCGACAGTCCACCTACAATGAGCAGTTCTTC. The gene calls are TRBV24-1 and TRBJ2-1; a possible D gene is TRBD1 (5 bases). This CDR3 spans 13 amino acids. Deletions cut 9 bases from V and 2 bases from J, with 10 bases between. CDR1 is KGHDR, CDR2 SFDVKD, per germline.

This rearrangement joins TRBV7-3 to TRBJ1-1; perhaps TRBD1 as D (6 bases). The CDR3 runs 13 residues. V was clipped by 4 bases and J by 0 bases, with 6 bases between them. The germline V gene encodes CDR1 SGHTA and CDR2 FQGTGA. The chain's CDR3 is CASSSGVNTEAFF. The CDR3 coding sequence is TGTGCCAGCAGCTCAGGGGTGAACACTGAAGCTTTCTTT.

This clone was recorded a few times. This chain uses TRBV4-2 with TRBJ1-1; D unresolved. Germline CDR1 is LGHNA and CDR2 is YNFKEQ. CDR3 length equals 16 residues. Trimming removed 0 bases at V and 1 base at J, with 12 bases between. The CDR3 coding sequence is TGTGCCAGCAGCCAAGATCGACAACGGCCGAACACTGAAGCTTTCTTT. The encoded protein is CASSQDRQRPNTEAFF.

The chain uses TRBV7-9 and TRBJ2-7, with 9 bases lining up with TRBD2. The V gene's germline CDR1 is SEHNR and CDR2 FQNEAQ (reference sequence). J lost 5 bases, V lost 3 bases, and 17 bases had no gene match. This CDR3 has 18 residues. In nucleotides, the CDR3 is TGTGCCAGCAGCTTGGAACCCCAAAGGACTAGCGCAATAAACGAGCAGTACTTC. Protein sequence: CASSLEPQRTSAINEQYF.

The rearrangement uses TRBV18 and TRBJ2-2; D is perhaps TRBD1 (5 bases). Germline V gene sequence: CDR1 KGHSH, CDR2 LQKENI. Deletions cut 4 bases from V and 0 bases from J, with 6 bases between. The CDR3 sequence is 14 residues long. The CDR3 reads CASSQQANTGELFF. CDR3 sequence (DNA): TGTGCCAGCTCACAACAGGCGAACACCGGGGAGCTGTTTTTT.

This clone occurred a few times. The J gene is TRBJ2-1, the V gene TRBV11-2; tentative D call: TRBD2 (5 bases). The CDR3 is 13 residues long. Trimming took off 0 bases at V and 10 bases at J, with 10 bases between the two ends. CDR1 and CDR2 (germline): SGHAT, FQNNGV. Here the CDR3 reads CASSLDLTGEQFF. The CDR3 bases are TGTGCCAGCAGCTTAGATCTTACGGGGGAGCAGTTCTTC. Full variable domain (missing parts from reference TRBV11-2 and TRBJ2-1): EAGVAQSPRYKIIEKRQSVAFWCNPISGHATLYWYQQILGQGPKLLIQFQNNGVVDDSQLPKDRFSAERLKGVDSTLKIQPAKLEDSAVYLCASSLDLTGEQFFGPGTRLTVL.

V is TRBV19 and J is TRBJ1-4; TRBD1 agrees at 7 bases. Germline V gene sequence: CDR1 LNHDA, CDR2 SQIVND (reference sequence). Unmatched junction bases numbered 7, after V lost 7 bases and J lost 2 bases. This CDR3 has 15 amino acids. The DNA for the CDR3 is TGTGCCAGTAAGACAGGGAGTATTACTAATGAAAAACTGTTTTTT. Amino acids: CASKTGSITNEKLFF.

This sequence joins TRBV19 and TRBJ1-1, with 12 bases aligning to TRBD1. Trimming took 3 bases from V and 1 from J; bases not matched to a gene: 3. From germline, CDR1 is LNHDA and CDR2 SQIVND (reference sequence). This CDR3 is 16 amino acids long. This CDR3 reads CASSMGQGAPNTEAFF. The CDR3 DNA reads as TGTGCCAGTAGTATGGGACAGGGGGCCCCGAACACTGAAGCTTTCTTT.

CDR3 bases: TGTGCCAGCAGCCCGGGCGGGGTACAAGAGACCCAGTACTTC. Protein product: CASSPGGVQETQYF. This chain joins TRBV5-4 and TRBJ2-5; tentatively, D is TRBD2 (6 bases). The length of the CDR3 is 14 residues. V lost 4 bases to trimming and J lost 2 bases, with 12 bases between them. From germline, CDR1 is SGHNT and CDR2 YYREEE (reference sequence).

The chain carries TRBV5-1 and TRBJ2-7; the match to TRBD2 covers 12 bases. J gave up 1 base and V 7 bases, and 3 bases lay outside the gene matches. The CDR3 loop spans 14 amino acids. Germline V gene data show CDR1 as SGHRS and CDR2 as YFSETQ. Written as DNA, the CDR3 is TGCGCCAGCCGGACTAGCGGGGTTTCCTACGAGCAGTACTTC. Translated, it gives CASRTSGVSYEQYF.

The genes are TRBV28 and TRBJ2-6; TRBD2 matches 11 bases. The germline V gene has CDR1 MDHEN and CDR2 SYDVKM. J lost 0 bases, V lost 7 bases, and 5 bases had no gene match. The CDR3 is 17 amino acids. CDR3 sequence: CASTGLAVVSGANVLTF. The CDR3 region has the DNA TGTGCCAGCACGGGACTAGCGGTTGTCTCTGGGGCCAACGTCCTGACTTTC.

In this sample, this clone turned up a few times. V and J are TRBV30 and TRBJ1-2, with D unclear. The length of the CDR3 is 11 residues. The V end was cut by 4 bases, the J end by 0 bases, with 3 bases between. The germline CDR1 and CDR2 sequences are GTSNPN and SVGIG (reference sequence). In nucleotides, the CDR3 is TGTGCCTGGAACACTAACTATGGCTACACCTTC. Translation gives CAWNTNYGYTF.

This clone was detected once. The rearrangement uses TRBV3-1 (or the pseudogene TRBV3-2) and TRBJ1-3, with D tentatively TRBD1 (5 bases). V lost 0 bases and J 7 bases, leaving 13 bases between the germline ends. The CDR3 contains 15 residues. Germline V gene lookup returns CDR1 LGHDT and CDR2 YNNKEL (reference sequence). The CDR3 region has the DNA TGTGCCAGCAGCCAAGATAGGGCCAGGGTGAACACCATATATTTT. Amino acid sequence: CASSQDRARVNTIYF.

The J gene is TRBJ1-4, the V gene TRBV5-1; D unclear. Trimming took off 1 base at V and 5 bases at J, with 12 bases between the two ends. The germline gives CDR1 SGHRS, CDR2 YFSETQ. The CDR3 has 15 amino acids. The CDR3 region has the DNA TGCGCCAGCAGCTTGAAGGCGGAACACAATGAAAAACTGTTTTTT. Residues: CASSLKAEHNEKLFF.

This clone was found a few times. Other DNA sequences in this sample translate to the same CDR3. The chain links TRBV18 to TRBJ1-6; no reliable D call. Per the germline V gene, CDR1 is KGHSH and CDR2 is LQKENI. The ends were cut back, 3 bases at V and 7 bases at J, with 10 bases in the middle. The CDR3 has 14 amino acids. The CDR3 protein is CASSPAARNSPLHF. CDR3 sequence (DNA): TGTGCCAGCTCACCTGCAGCGAGGAATTCACCCCTCCACTTT.

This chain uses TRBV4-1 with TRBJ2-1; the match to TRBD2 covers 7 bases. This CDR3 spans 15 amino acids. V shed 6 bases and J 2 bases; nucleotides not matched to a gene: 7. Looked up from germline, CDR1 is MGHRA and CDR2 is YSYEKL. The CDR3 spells CASRIAGGAYNEQFF. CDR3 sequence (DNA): TGCGCCAGCAGAATAGCGGGTGGGGCCTACAATGAGCAGTTCTTC.

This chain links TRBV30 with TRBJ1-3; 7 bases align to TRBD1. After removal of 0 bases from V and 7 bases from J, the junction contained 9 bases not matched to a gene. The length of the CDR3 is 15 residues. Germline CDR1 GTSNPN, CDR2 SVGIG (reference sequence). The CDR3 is CAWSVRTGWMNTIYF. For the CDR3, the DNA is TGTGCCTGGAGTGTAAGGACAGGCTGGATGAACACCATATATTTT.

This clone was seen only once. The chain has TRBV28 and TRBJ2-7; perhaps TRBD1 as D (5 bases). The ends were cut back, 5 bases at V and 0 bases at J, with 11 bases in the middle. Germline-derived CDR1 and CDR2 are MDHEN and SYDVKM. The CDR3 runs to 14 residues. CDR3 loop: CASSTDSYSYEQYF. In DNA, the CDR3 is TGTGCCAGCAGTACCGACAGTTACTCCTACGAGCAGTACTTC.

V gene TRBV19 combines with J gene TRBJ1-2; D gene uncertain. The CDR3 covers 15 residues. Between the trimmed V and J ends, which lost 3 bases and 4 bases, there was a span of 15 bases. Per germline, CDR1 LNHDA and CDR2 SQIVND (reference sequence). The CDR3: CASSIPGGISYGYTF. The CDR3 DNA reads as TGTGCCAGTAGTATCCCGGGAGGGATCTCCTATGGCTACACCTTC.

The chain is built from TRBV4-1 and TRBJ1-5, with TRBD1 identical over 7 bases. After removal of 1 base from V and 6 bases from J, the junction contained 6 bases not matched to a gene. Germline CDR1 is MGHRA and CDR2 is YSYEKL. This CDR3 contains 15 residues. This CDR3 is CASSQGREGAQPQHF. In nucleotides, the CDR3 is TGCGCCAGCAGCCAAGGACGGGAGGGGGCTCAGCCCCAGCATTTT.

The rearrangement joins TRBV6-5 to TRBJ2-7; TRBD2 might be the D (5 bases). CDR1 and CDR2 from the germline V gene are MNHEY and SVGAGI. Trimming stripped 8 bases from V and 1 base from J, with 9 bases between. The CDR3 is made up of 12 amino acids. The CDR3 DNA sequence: TGTGCCAGCTTCTCGGGATCCTACGAGCAGTACTTC. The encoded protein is CASFSGSYEQYF.

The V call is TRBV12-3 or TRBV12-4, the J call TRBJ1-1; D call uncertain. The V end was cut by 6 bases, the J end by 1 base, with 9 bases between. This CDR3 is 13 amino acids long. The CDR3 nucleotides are TGTGCCAGCAGATCCAGAAAGAACACTGAAGCTTTCTTT. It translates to CASRSRKNTEAFF.

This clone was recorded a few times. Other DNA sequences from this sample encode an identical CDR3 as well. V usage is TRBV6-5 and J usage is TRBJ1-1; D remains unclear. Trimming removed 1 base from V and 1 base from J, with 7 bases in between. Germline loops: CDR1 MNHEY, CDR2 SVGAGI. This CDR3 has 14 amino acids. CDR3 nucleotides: TGTGCCAGCAGTTACTATGGCGGGAACACTGAAGCTTTCTTT. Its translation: CASSYYGGNTEAFF.

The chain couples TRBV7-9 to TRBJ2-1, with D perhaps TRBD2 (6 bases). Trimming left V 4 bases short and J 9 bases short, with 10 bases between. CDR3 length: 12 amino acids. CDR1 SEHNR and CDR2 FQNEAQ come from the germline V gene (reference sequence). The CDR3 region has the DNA TGTGCCAGCAGCTCACTAGCCCCTGAGCAGTTCTTC. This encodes CASSSLAPEQFF.

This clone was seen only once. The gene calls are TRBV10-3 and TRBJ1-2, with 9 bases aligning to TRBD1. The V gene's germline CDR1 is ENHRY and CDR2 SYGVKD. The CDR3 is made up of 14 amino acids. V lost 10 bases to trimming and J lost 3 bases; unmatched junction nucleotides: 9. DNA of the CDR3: TGTGCCACCACAGGGGGCGCTCCCGACTATGGCTACACCTTC. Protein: CATTGGAPDYGYTF.